The entry below describes one TCR beta chain. Its antigen is still unknown. These data belong to a study of T cell responses to AZD1222 COVID-19 vaccine. Clones were sequenced by immunoSEQ multiplex PCR, and TCRdb holds only the in-frame ones, with some missing. The repertoire has under 130,000 clones, around 94% of them found once; the top ten carry roughly 2%. Study results and limitations: The peak T cell response came first, and repertoires were sampled only after it. Among AZD1222 vaccinees, only 6 or 7 were seropositive at baseline. Clonal diversity may have been underestimated, and the donors were mostly white British, with more females than males.

In germline, CDR1 is DFQATT, CDR2 SNEGSKA (reference sequence). The CDR3 covers 16 residues. V shed 3 bases and J shed 3 bases, with 20 bases lying between them. V and J are TRBV20-1 and TRBJ1-1, with D possibly being TRBD1 (5 bases). The starting material was peripheral blood, obtained on day 0 of AZD1222 vaccination. The receptor was isolated from an adult in good health. The CDR3 DNA follows: TGCAGTGCTAGTTTCAGCCGGACACCCATTTACACTGAAGCTTTCTTT. Translated: CSASFSRTPIYTEAFF.